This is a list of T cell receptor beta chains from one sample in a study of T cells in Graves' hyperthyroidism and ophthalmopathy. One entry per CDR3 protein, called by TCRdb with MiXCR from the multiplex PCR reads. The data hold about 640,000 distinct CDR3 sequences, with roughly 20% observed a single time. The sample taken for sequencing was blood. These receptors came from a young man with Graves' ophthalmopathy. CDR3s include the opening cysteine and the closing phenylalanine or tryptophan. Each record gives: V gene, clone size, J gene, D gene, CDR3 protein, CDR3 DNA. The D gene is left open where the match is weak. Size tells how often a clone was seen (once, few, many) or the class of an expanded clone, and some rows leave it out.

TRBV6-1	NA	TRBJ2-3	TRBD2	CASSESAEGGTDTQYF	TGTGCCAGCAGTGAATCAGCCGAGGGAGGGACAGATACGCAGTATTTT
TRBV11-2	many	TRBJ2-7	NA	CASSFRPLEQYF	TGTGCCAGCAGCTTCCGCCCCCTCGAGCAGTACTTC
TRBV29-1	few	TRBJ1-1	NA	CSVSTGWVEAFF	TGCAGCGTGTCTACAGGGTGGGTCGAGGCTTTCTTT
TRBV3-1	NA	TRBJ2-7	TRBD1	CASSPETGSSSYEQYF	TGTGCCAGCAGCCCTGAGACAGGGTCGAGCTCCTACGAGCAGTACTTC
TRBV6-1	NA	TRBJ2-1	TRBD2	CASNRERGTYNEQFF	TGTGCCAGCAACCGAGAGCGGGGTACCTACAATGAGCAGTTCTTC
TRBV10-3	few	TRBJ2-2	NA	CAIMSQGTGELFF	TGTGCCATCATGTCGCAAGGTACCGGGGAGCTGTTTTTT
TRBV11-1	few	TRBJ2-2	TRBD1	CASSGQRTGTVDTGELFF	TGTGCCAGCAGCGGACAAAGGACCGGGACAGTGGACACCGGGGAGCTGTTTTTT
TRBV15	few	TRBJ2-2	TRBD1	CATSRDRGKSGELFF	TGTGCCACCAGCAGGGACAGGGGGAAAAGCGGGGAGCTGTTTTTT
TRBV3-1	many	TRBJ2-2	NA	CASSQDLALNTGELFF	TGTGCCAGCAGCCAAGACTTAGCGCTGAACACCGGGGAGCTGTTTTTT
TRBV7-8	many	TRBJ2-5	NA	CASSLDARAETQYF	TGTGCCAGCAGCTTAGACGCTAGAGCTGAGACCCAGTACTTC
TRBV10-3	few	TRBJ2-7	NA	CAISDGYSYEQYF	TGTGCCATCAGTGACGGATACTCCTACGAGCAGTACTTC
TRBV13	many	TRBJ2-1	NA	CASSSPGTDGDEQFF	TGTGCCAGCAGCTCCCCCGGGACGGACGGGGATGAGCAGTTCTTC
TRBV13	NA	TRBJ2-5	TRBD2	CASSLGTSDSQETQYF	TGTGCCAGCAGCTTAGGGACTAGCGACTCCCAAGAGACCCAGTACTTC
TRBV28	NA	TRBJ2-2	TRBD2	CASSDSGSFWGDTGELFF	TGTGCCAGCAGTGATAGCGGGAGCTTTTGGGGGGACACCGGGGAGCTGTTTTTT
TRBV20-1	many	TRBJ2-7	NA	CSARGSGGTASYEQYF	TGCAGTGCTAGGGGTAGTGGGGGCACAGCATCCTACGAGCAGTACTTC
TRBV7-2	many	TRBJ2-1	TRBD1	CASRPGQGEREQFF	TGTGCCAGCAGGCCGGGACAGGGGGAAAGGGAGCAGTTCTTC
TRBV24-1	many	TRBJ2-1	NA	CATSPGAYNEQFF	TGTGCCACCAGTCCAGGTGCCTACAATGAGCAGTTCTTC
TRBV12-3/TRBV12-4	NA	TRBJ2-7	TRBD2	CASSFGSGGSYEQYF	TGTGCCAGCAGTTTTGGTAGCGGCGGGAGTTACGAGCAGTACTTC
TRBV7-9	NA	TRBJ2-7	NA	CASSFVGPGAGPHNEQYF	TGTGCCAGCAGCTTCGTGGGCCCGGGGGCGGGACCCCACAATGAGCAGTACTTC
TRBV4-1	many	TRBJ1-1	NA	CASSTMGGRRTEAFF	TGCGCCAGCAGCACGATGGGGGGGCGTCGGACTGAAGCTTTCTTT
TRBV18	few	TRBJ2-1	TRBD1	CASSPPGQGASNEQFF	TGTGCCAGCTCACCCCCGGGACAGGGGGCATCCAATGAGCAGTTCTTC
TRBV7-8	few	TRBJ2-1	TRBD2	CASSLSGRRFF	TGTGCCAGCAGCCTTAGCGGGAGGAGGTTCTTC